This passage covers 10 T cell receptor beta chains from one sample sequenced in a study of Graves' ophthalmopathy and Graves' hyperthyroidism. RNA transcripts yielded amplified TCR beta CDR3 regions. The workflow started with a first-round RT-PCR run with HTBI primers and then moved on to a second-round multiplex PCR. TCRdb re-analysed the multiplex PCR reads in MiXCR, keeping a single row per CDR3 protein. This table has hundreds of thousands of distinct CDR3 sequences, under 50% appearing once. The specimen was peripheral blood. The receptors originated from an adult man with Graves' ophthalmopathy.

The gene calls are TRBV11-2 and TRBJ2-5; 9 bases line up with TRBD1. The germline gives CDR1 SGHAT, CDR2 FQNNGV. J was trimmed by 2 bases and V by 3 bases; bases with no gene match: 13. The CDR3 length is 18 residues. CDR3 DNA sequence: TGTGCCAGCAGCTTCGGGACAGGGATGGGGAGAGGTCAAGAGACCCAGTACTTC. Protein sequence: CASSFGTGMGRGQETQYF. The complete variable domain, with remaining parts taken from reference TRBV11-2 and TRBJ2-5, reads EAGVAQSPRYKIIEKRQSVAFWCNPISGHATLYWYQQILGQGPKLLIQFQNNGVVDDSQLPKDRFSAERLKGVDSTLKIQPAKLEDSAVYLCASSFGTGMGRGQETQYFGPGTRLLVL.

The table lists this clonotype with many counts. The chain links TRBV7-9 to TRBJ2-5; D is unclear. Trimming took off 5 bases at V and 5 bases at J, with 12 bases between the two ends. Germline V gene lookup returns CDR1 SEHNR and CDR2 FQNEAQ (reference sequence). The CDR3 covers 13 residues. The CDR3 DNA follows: TGTGCCAGCAGCCCAGTCTTTCCGGAGACCCAGTACTTC. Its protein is CASSPVFPETQYF.

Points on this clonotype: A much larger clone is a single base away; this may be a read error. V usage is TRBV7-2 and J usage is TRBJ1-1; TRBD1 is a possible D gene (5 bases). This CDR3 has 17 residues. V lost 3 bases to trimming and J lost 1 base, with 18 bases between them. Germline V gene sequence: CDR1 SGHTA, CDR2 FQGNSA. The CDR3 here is CASSLGRAQFRNTEAFF. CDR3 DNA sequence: TGTGCCAGCAGCTTGGGCAGGGCCCAGTTTCGGAACACTGAAGCTTTCTTT.

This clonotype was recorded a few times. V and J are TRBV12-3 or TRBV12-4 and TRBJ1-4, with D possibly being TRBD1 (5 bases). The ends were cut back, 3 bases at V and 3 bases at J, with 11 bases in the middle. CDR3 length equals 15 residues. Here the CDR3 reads CASSLDPRANEKLFF. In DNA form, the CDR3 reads TGTGCCAGCAGTTTGGACCCCAGGGCTAATGAAAAACTGTTTTTT.

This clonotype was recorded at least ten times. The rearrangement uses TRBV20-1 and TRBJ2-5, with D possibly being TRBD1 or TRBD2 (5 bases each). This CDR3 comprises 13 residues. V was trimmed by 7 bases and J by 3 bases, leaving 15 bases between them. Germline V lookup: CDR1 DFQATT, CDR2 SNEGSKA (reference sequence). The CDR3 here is CSGVVRDEETQYF. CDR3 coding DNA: TGCAGTGGGGTGGTCCGGGACGAAGAGACCCAGTACTTC.

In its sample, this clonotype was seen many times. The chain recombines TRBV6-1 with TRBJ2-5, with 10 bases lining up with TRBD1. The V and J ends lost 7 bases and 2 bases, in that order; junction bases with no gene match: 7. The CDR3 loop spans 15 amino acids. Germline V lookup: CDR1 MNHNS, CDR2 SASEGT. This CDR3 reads CASNAQGQGQETQYF. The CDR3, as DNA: TGTGCCAGCAACGCGCAGGGACAGGGGCAAGAGACCCAGTACTTC.

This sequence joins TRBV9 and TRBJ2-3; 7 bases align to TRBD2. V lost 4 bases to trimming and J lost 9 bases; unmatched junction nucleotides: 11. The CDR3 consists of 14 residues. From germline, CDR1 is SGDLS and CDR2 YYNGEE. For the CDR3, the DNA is TGTGCCAGCAGCCGGGAGGACATCCGCTCGACGCAGTATTTT. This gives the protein CASSREDIRSTQYF.

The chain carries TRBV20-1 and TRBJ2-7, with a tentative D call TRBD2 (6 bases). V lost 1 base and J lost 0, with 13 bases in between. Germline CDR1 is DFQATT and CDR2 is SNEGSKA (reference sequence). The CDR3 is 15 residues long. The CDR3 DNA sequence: TGCAGTGCTAGAGTAGGCGGGGAAAACTCCTACGAGCAGTACTTC. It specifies CSARVGGENSYEQYF.

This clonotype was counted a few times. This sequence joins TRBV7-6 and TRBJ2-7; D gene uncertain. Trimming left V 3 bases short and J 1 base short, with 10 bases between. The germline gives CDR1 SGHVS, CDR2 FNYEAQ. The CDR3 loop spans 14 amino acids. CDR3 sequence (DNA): TGTGCCAGCAGCTTCTCTGGAGAATCCTACGAGCAGTACTTC. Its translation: CASSFSGESYEQYF.

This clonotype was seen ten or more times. DNA for the CDR3: TGCAGCGTGGCAAACCACAGGGGTTCCCAAGAGACCCAGTACTTC. Its protein product is CSVANHRGSQETQYF. This chain joins TRBV29-1 and TRBJ2-5, with TRBD1 matching over 7 bases. The CDR3 length is 15 residues. Germline V gives CDR1 SQVTM, CDR2 ANQGSEA. V was clipped by 6 bases and J by 1 base; unmatched bases: 11.